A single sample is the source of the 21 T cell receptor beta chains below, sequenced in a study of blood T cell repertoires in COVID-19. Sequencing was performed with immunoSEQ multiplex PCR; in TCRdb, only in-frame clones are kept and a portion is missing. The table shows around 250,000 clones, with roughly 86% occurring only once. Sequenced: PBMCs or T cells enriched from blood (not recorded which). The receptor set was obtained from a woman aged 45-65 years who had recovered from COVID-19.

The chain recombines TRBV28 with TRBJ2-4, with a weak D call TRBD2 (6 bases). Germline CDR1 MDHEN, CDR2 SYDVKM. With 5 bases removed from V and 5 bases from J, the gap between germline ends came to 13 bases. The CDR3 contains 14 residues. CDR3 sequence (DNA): TGTGCCAGCAGTAGGGAGGAGCTGGAAAACATTCAGTACTTC. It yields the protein CASSREELENIQYF.

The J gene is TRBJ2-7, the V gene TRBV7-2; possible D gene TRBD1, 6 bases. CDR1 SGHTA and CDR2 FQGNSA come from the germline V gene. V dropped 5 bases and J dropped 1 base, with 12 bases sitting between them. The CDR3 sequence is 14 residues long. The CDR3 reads CASSDPRGSYEQYF. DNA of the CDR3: TGTGCCAGCAGCGACCCCAGGGGTTCCTACGAGCAGTACTTC.

The CDR3 here is CAIPAQGGDGYTF. Here the CDR3 DNA reads TGTGCCATCCCGGCTCAAGGGGGGGATGGCTACACCTTC. The rearrangement joins TRBV10-3 to TRBJ1-2; tentatively, D is TRBD1 (6 bases). CDR1 ENHRY and CDR2 SYGVKD come from the germline V gene. This CDR3 spans 13 amino acids. Trimming removed 8 bases at V and 6 bases at J, with 16 bases between.

Here the CDR3 reads CASTRDRGSEQYF. Here the CDR3 DNA reads TGTGCCAGCACGCGGGACAGGGGGAGCGAGCAGTACTTC. This chain uses TRBV6-5 with TRBJ2-7; 11 bases fit TRBD1. The junction had 5 bases not matched to a gene; V was cut back by 7 bases and J by 6 bases. CDR1 and CDR2 from the germline V gene are MNHEY and SVGAGI. CDR3 length: 13 amino acids.

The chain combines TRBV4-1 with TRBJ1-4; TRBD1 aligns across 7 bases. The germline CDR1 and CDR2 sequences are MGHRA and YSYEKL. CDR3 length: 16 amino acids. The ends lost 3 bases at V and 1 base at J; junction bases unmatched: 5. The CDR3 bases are TGCGCCAGCAGCCATGCGAACAGGGGAACTAATGAAAAACTGTTTTTT. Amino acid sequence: CASSHANRGTNEKLFF.

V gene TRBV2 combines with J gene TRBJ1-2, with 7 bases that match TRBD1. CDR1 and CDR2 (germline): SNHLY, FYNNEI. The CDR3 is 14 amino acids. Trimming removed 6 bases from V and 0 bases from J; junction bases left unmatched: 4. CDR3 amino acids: CASRGQLPNYGYTF. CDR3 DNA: TGTGCCAGCAGGGGACAGCTACCTAACTATGGCTACACCTTC.

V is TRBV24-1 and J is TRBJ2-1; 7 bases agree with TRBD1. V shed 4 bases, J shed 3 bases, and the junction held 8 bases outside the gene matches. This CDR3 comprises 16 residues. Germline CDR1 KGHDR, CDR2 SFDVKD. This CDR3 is CATSDRTGVGYNEQFF. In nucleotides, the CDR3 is TGTGCCACCAGTGACCGTACAGGGGTGGGCTACAATGAGCAGTTCTTC.

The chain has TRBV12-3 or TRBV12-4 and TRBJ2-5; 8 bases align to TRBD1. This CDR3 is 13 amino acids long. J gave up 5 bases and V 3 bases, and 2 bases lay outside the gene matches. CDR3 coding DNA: TGTGCCAGCAGTTTTGCAGGGGGCGAGACCCAGTACTTC. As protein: CASSFAGGETQYF.

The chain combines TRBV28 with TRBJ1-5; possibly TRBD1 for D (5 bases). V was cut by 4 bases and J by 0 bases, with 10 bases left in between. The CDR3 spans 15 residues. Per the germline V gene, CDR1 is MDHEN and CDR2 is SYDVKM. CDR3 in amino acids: CASSSGTGSNQPQHF. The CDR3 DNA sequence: TGTGCCAGCAGTTCAGGGACTGGTAGCAATCAGCCCCAGCATTTT.

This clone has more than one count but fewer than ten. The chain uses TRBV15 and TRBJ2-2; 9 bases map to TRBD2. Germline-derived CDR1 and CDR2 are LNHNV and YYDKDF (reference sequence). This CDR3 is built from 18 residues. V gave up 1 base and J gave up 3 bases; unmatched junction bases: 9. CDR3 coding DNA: TGTGCCACCAGCAGAGGGGCGGGAGGGCCTCTTGACACCGGGGAGCTGTTTTTT. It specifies CATSRGAGGPLDTGELFF. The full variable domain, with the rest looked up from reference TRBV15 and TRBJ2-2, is DAMVIQNPRYQVTQFGKPVTLSCSQTLNHNVMYWYQQKSSQAPKLLFHYYDKDFNNEADTPDNFQSRRPNTSFCFLDIRSPGLGDTAMYLCATSRGAGGPLDTGELFFGEGSRLTVL.

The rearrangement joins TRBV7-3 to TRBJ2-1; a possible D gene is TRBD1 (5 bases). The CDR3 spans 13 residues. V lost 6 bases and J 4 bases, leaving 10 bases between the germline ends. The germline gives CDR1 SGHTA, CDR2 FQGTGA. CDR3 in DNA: TGTGCCAGCAGTCCGACAGTATACAATGAGCAGTTCTTC. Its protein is CASSPTVYNEQFF.

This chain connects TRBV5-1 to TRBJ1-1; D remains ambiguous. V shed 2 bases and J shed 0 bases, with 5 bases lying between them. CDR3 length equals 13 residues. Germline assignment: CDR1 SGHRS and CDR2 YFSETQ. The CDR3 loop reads CASSLQMNTEAFF. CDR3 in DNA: TGCGCCAGCAGCTTACAAATGAACACTGAAGCTTTCTTT. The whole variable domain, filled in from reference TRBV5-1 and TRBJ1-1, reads KAGVTQTPRYLIKTRGQQVTLSCSPISGHRSVSWYQQTPGQGLQFLFEYFSETQRNKGNFPGRFSGRQFSNSRSEMNVSTLELGDSALYLCASSLQMNTEAFFGQGTRLTVV.

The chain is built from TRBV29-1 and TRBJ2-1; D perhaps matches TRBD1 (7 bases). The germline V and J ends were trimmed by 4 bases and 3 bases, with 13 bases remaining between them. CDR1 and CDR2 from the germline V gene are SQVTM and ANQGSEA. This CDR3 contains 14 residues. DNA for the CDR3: TGCAGCGTTGTAGGAGGGGGCCTCTACAATGAGCAGTTCTTC. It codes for CSVVGGGLYNEQFF.

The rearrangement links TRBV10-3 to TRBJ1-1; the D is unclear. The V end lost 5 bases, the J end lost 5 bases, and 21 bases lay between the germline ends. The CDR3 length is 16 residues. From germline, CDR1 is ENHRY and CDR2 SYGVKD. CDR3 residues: CAISPKATGSGTEAFF. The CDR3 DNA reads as TGTGCCATCAGTCCAAAGGCGACCGGCTCCGGGACTGAAGCTTTCTTT.

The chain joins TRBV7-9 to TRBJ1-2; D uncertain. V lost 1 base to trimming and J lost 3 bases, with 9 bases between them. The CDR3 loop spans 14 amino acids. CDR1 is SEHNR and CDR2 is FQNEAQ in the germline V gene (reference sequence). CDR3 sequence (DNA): TGTGCCAGCAGCTTAGTTTCCGGGGACTATGGCTACACCTTC. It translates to CASSLVSGDYGYTF. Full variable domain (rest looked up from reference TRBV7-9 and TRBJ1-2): DTGVSQNPRHKITKRGQNVTFRCDPISEHNRLYWYRQTLGQGPEFLTYFQNEAQLEKSRLLSDRFSAERPKGSFSTLEIQRTEQGDSAMYLCASSLVSGDYGYTFGSGTRLTVV.

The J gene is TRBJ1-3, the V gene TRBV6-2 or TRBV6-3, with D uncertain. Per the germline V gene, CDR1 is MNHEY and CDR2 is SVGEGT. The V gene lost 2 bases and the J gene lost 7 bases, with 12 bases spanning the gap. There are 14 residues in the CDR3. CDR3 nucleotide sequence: TGTGCCAGCAGTTACGGAGGGCAAGGCAACACCATATATTTT. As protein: CASSYGGQGNTIYF.

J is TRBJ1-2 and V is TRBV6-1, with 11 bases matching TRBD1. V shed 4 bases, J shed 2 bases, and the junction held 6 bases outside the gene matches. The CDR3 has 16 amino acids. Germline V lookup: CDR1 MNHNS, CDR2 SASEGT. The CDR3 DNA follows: TGTGCCAGCAGTGTCCGGGACAGGGGGAAAAACTATGGCTACACCTTC. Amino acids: CASSVRDRGKNYGYTF.

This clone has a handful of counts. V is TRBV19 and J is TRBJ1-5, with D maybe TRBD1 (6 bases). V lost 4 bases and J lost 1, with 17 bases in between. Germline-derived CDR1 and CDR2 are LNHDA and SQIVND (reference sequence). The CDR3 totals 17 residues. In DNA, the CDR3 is TGTGCCAGTAGTAGAACGGGACAAACTTCGAGCAATCAGCCCCAGCATTTT. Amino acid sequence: CASSRTGQTSSNQPQHF.

This CDR3 is CASSTRDRVYEQYF. The CDR3 nucleotides are TGTGCCAGCAGCACGAGGGACAGGGTCTACGAGCAGTACTTC. The rearrangement uses TRBV7-8 and TRBJ2-7, with 9 bases identical to TRBD1. Germline assignment: CDR1 SGHVS and CDR2 FQNEAQ. The trim removed 5 bases at V and 3 bases at J, leaving 5 bases unmatched. The CDR3 has 14 amino acids.

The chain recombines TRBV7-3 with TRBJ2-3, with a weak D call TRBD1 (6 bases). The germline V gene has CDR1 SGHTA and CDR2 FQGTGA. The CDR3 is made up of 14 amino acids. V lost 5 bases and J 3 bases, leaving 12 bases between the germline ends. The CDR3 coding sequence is TGTGCCAGCAGCCTTAAGGGGGTTACAGATACGCAGTATTTT. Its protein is CASSLKGVTDTQYF.

CDR3 amino acids: CASAPPGTGELFF. For the CDR3, the DNA is TGTGCCAGCGCACCCCCGGGAACCGGGGAGCTGTTTTTT. The rearrangement joins TRBV28 to TRBJ2-2, with a tentative D call TRBD2 (5 bases). V shed 8 bases and J shed 5 bases, with 12 bases lying between them. Germline V lookup: CDR1 MDHEN, CDR2 SYDVKM. This CDR3 contains 13 residues.